This is a list of T cell receptor beta chains from one sample in a study of blood T cell repertoires in COVID-19. Sequenced by immunoSEQ multiplex PCR; TCRdb stores in-frame clones only, minus some. The sample has a few hundred thousand clones; 89% are singletons. Sequenced material: peripheral blood. The source of these receptors is a woman younger than 45 with COVID-19, enrolled during active disease. Each CDR3 is given with its conserved first and last residue. The order of the fields is V gene, D gene, clone size, J gene, CDR3 protein, CDR3 DNA. D genes are given only for firm matches. Not all rows give a size; the values are once, few, many and, for expanded clones, a class.

TRBV7-6,TRBD2,few,TRBJ2-3,CASSRSGGPRDTQYF,TGTGCCAGCAGCCGTAGCGGGGGGCCACGGGATACGCAGTATTTT
TRBV12-5,NA,NA,TRBJ2-3,CASAPVDTQYF,TGTGCTAGTGCCCCCGTGGATACGCAGTATTTT
TRBV28,TRBD1,NA,TRBJ1-3,CASSFGQGKGDTIYF,TGTGCCAGCAGTTTCGGACAGGGAAAAGGAGACACCATATATTTT
TRBV5-1,NA,NA,TRBJ2-3,CASSERGSTDTQYF,TGCGCCAGCAGCGAAAGGGGAAGCACAGATACGCAGTATTTT
TRBV28,TRBD1,NA,TRBJ2-7,CASSSAGTGSYEQYF,TGTGCCAGCAGTTCCGCCGGGACAGGGTCCTACGAGCAGTACTTC
TRBV4-2,NA,NA,TRBJ2-1,CASRSDNEQFF,TGTGCCAGCAGATCCGACAATGAGCAGTTCTTC
TRBV6-1,NA,NA,TRBJ2-3,CASSEAWQYTDTQYF,TGTGCCAGCAGTGAAGCTTGGCAGTACACAGATACGCAGTATTTT
TRBV9,TRBD2,few,TRBJ2-5,CASSAGLAGEGTQYF,TGTGCCAGCAGCGCCGGACTAGCGGGGGAAGGGACCCAGTACTTC
TRBV6-5,NA,NA,TRBJ1-2,CASSLNRDPHYGYTF,TGTGCCAGCAGCTTAAACAGGGACCCCCACTATGGCTACACCTTC
TRBV5-4,TRBD2,NA,TRBJ2-2,CASSSLAGGLGGELFF,TGTGCCAGCAGCTCCCTAGCGGGGGGGCTTGGCGGGGAGCTGTTTTTT
TRBV9,NA,NA,TRBJ1-1,CASSVGGEVGTEAFF,TGTGCCAGCAGCGTAGGAGGGGAGGTGGGCACTGAAGCTTTCTTT
TRBV6-5,TRBD1,NA,TRBJ2-1,CASSRQGDEQFF,TGTGCCAGCAGCCGACAGGGCGATGAGCAGTTCTTC
TRBV7-9,NA,NA,TRBJ1-1,CASSLSRNTEAFF,TGTGCCAGCAGCTTGAGTAGGAACACTGAAGCTTTCTTT
TRBV10-3,NA,NA,TRBJ1-2,CAISRTGDGYTF,TGTGCCATCAGTCGGACCGGGGATGGCTACACCTTC
TRBV19,NA,once,TRBJ2-3,CASSIRDTSTDTQYF,TGTGCCAGTAGTATACGGGACACTAGCACAGATACGCAGTATTTT
TRBV4-1,NA,NA,TRBJ2-3,CASSGGTGRQVPQYF,TGCGCCAGCAGCGGGGGGACCGGACGCCAGGTCCCGCAGTATTTT
TRBV4-1,TRBD1,NA,TRBJ1-2,CASSQNGRGQYGYTF,TGCGCCAGCAGCCAAAACGGCAGGGGGCAATATGGCTACACCTTC
TRBV19,TRBD2,NA,TRBJ2-3,CASSLPGLAVDTQYF,TGTGCCAGTAGTCTCCCGGGACTAGCGGTAGATACGCAGTATTTT
TRBV7-9,NA,NA,TRBJ2-5,CASSLGMAQETQYF,TGTGCCAGCAGCTTAGGTATGGCACAAGAGACCCAGTACTTC
TRBV2,TRBD1,NA,TRBJ2-1,CASNVQGATYNEQFF,TGTGCCAGCAATGTACAGGGGGCAACCTACAATGAGCAGTTCTTC
TRBV28,TRBD1,few,TRBJ1-6,CASSERQGDSPLHF,TGTGCCAGCAGTGAAAGACAGGGTGATTCACCCCTCCACTTT
TRBV5-1,NA,NA,TRBJ2-7,CASSLLRPSGEQYF,TGCGCCAGCAGCTTGCTTCGCCCCTCGGGGGAGCAGTACTTC
TRBV25-1,NA,NA,TRBJ1-1,CASRSEVGAFF,TGTGCCAGCAGAAGCGAGGTAGGAGCTTTCTTT
TRBV19,NA,once,TRBJ1-4,CASSIDPRANEKLFF,TGTGCCAGTAGTATAGATCCTCGGGCTAATGAAAAACTGTTTTTT
TRBV9,TRBD1,once,TRBJ1-6,CASSAHRGGSPLHF,TGTGCCAGCAGCGCCCACAGGGGTGGTTCACCCCTCCACTTT
TRBV29-1,TRBD1,NA,TRBJ1-2,CSVDGYYETGDGYTF,TGCAGCGTCGATGGGTATTACGAGACAGGGGACGGCTACACCTTC
TRBV9,NA,NA,TRBJ2-1,CASSVDGAFYNEQFF,TGTGCCAGCAGCGTAGATGGGGCCTTTTACAATGAGCAGTTCTTC
TRBV5-4,NA,NA,TRBJ2-7,CASSLQDPPYEQYF,TGTGCCAGCAGCTTACAGGATCCTCCCTACGAGCAGTACTTC
TRBV6-5,TRBD1,NA,TRBJ1-1,CASSYRQGSTEAFF,TGTGCCAGCAGCTACCGACAGGGGAGCACTGAAGCTTTCTTT
TRBV2,NA,NA,TRBJ1-1,CASSDLAGGGRTEAFF,TGTGCCAGCAGTGACTTGGCGGGAGGGGGTCGGACTGAAGCTTTCTTT
TRBV10-3,NA,NA,TRBJ1-2,CAISAGRGYTF,TGTGCCATCAGCGCCGGTCGCGGCTACACCTTC
TRBV5-1,NA,NA,TRBJ2-7,CASSNDSPEQYF,TGCGCCAGCAGTAATGACAGTCCCGAGCAGTACTTC
TRBV6-4,NA,NA,TRBJ2-7,CASRLQASLDYEQYF,TGTGCCAGCAGATTGCAGGCCAGCCTTGACTACGAGCAGTACTTC
TRBV6-5,TRBD1,NA,TRBJ1-1,CASSLQGAGNTEAFF,TGTGCCAGCAGCCTACAGGGGGCGGGAAACACTGAAGCTTTCTTT
TRBV19,NA,NA,TRBJ1-1,CASSIRGPTQGNTEAFF,TGTGCCAGTAGTATCCGAGGGCCGACGCAAGGAAACACTGAAGCTTTCTTT
TRBV12-5,NA,NA,TRBJ2-3,CASAITRGARTDTQYF,TGTGCTAGTGCCATAACCCGGGGGGCGCGGACAGATACGCAGTATTTT
TRBV5-4,TRBD1,NA,TRBJ1-2,CASSLGGGGFYGYTF,TGTGCCAGCAGCTTGGGCGGAGGGGGCTTCTATGGCTACACCTTC
TRBV6-5,TRBD1,once,TRBJ1-6,CASVGQVYNSPLHF,TGTGCCAGCGTCGGACAGGTCTATAATTCACCCCTCCACTTT
TRBV3-1/TRBV3-2,NA,NA,TRBJ1-2,CASSPQGTSVPYGYTF,TGTGCCAGCAGCCCTCAGGGGACCTCTGTACCCTATGGCTACACCTTC
TRBV6-1,NA,NA,TRBJ2-7,CASSEAVRGYEQYF,TGTGCCAGCAGTGAAGCTGTCAGGGGCTACGAGCAGTACTTC
TRBV11-2,NA,once,TRBJ2-2,CASSLGRTTGELFF,TGTGCCAGCAGCTTAGGGAGGACCACCGGGGAGCTGTTTTTT
TRBV7-9,TRBD2,NA,TRBJ2-2,CASSSTSGENTGELFF,TGTGCCAGCAGCTCTACTAGCGGGGAGAACACCGGGGAGCTGTTTTTT
TRBV5-1,NA,NA,TRBJ1-1,CASSLEAGLVAFF,TGCGCCAGCAGCTTGGAGGCGGGTTTAGTAGCTTTCTTT
TRBV5-4,TRBD2,NA,TRBJ2-3,CASSPGLAGTSTDTQYF,TGTGCCAGCAGCCCCGGACTAGCGGGGACTAGCACAGATACGCAGTATTTT
TRBV11-3,TRBD1,NA,TRBJ2-1,CASSAYRGSYNEQFF,TGTGCCAGCAGCGCGTACAGGGGGTCCTACAATGAGCAGTTCTTC
TRBV5-4,TRBD2,NA,TRBJ2-3,CASSLAGRGGTDTQYF,TGTGCCAGCAGCTTGGCCGGGCGGGGGGGCACAGATACGCAGTATTTT
TRBV10-1,TRBD1,NA,TRBJ1-1,CASSGAPGQDTEAFF,TGCGCCAGCAGTGGGGCCCCGGGACAGGACACTGAAGCTTTCTTT
TRBV10-3,TRBD1,few,TRBJ1-6,CAISLQGERSPLHF,TGTGCCATCAGTCTACAGGGGGAGAGATCACCCCTCCACTTT
TRBV5-1,NA,NA,TRBJ1-1,CASSIGGRAFF,TGCGCCAGCAGCATCGGGGGGCGGGCTTTCTTT
TRBV7-9,TRBD1,NA,TRBJ1-1,CASSLDPGQGLNSGTEAFF,TGTGCCAGCAGCTTAGACCCGGGACAGGGCTTGAATTCAGGCACTGAAGCTTTCTTT
TRBV29-1,NA,NA,TRBJ2-7,CSARDNSYEQYF,TGCAGCGCCCGGGACAACTCCTACGAGCAGTACTTC
TRBV15,NA,NA,TRBJ1-1,CATGGWNTEAFF,TGTGCCACCGGGGGGTGGAACACTGAAGCTTTCTTT
TRBV6-5,TRBD2,NA,TRBJ2-7,CASSYVAGGPYEQYF,TGTGCCAGCAGTTATGTTGCGGGGGGGCCTTACGAGCAGTACTTC
TRBV19,NA,NA,TRBJ2-7,CASSQQGLGYEQYF,TGTGCCAGTAGTCAACAGGGCCTGGGCTACGAGCAGTACTTC
TRBV2,NA,NA,TRBJ2-1,CASSNDWVEGYNEQFF,TGTGCCAGCAGTAATGACTGGGTTGAGGGATACAATGAGCAGTTCTTC
TRBV7-2,TRBD2,NA,TRBJ2-3,CASSLVRAGGTDTQYF,TGTGCCAGCAGCTTAGTCCGAGCGGGGGGTACAGATACGCAGTATTTT
TRBV5-4,NA,NA,TRBJ2-2,CASSPFGGQAGELFF,TGTGCCAGCAGCCCCTTCGGGGGGCAGGCCGGGGAGCTGTTTTTT